The entry below gives a single TCR beta chain sequence along with its context. Its cognate antigen has yet to be identified. Taken from cysteine to phenylalanine, the CDR3 has 15 residues. No DNA appears here. Taken from the germline V gene, the CDR1 and CDR2 loops are SGHTA and FQGTGA. Each CD8+ T cell subset was flow-sorted in triplicate, and some 310,000 cells per subset were placed directly into RLT lysis buffer. Naive CD8+ T cells were defined stringently as CD45RO-CCR7+CD27+CD95- to exclude memory contaminants. Using standard density gradient centrifugation, peripheral blood mononuclear cells were isolated from buffy coats. Naive CXCR3-negative and CXCR3-positive CD8+ T cells were flow-sorted on a FACSAria III. An RNeasy Mini Kit was used to extract total RNA from the sorted cells. The record originates from a study of CXCR3-negative and CXCR3-positive naive CD8 T cells (dated by TCRdb to between 2017 and 2020). Study-level background: In total, 110 million to 150 million TRB reads were obtained, corresponding to roughly 1.5 +/- 0.3 million reads per library. Data from some twelve donors, pooled across two independent experiments, went into the diversity and physicochemical repertoire analyses. Naive subsets from about five donors and memory cells from 3 donors were included in the TRBV-TRBJ cluster analysis.

Sequencing was carried out with a NextSeq 550. The Human TCR Profiling Kit (MiLaboratory) was used to make UMI-labeled 5' RACE TRB cDNA libraries. The full amount of extracted RNA was used for cDNA synthesis, and the full amount of resulting cDNA was used for PCR amplification. Libraries were prepared in parallel using an identical number of PCR cycles. The authors' analysis ran thus. With a minimum of two reads required per UMI, MIGEC and MiXCR pulled out about 50,000 +/- 10,000 unique UMI-labeled TRB cDNA molecules from each library. On average, approximately 40,000 +/- 10,000 functional in-frame TRB CDR3 nucleotide clonotypes lacking stop codons were found per library. After each sample was downsampled to 5000 UMI-labeled TRB molecules, VDJtools was used to calculate diversity metrics such as normalized Shannon-Wiener and Chao1. Clonotype-size-weighted physicochemical properties of the central five CDR3 residues (interaction energy, strength, volume and Kidera factor 4) were computed in VDJtools. Based on TCRdb reprocessing of the reads, there is one entry per CDR3 protein sequence, and DNA is missing. Here the V and J calls rest on TCRdb's processing, not on the authors' analysis. The sample table includes about 5,500 distinct CDR3 sequences. The ten most abundant clones make up under 2% of the sample.

The research as a whole found: Naive CXCR3-negative and CXCR3-positive cells from the same donor showed similar TRBV-TRBJ usage, whereas memory cells showed distinct patterns. Compared with CXCR3-negative naive cells, CXCR3-positive naive cells had TRB CDR3s with higher hydrophobicity (lower Kidera factor 4), lower energy, and higher strength and volume indices. Because surface CD5, which is linked to self-reactivity in mice, was comparable between the naive subsets, TCR interaction strength was also inferred from TRB CDR3 physicochemical properties. Both naive subsets had comparably high repertoire diversity, while memory CD8+ T cells had much lower repertoire diversity. CXCR3 expression partially decreased after cryopreservation, so most assays used freshly isolated PBMCs.

This clonotype was obtained from a human donor in good health. Some clones in this sample may be carry-over from other donors' samples. The V and J genes are TRBV7-3 and TRBJ2-3; TCRdb designates TRBD1, a call that cannot be tested without DNA. Specimen: naive CXCR3+ CD8+ T cells from blood. The sample's cell subset or site, from its label and the paper: CD45RO-CCR7+CD27+CD95- naive CD8+ T cells expressing CXCR3 (TNR3+). The CDR3 corresponds to CASSLTGGGVDTQYF.